These 12 T cell receptor beta chains came from one sample sequenced in a study of cytomegalovirus exposure and HLA in healthy donors. Amplification used 60 Vbeta primers and 13 Jbeta primers. Produced via immunoSEQ multiplex PCR; TCRdb's table is partial and in-frame only. The top ten clones hold under 2.5% of a sample with 150,000 to 200,000 clones, approximately 77% of them seen once. The sequencing input was PBMCs. The receptors here all came from a man aged 45 to 65 in good health and CMV-seropositive.

The chain carries TRBV18 and TRBJ1-1; no clear D gene. Per germline, CDR1 KGHSH and CDR2 LQKENI. CDR3 length equals 16 residues. Trimming pared 0 bases from V and 0 bases from J, leaving 11 bases between. CDR3 amino acids: CASSPPSGKMNTEAFF. In nucleotides, the CDR3 is TGTGCCAGCTCACCACCGTCGGGGAAGATGAACACTGAAGCTTTCTTT. Together with reference TRBV18 and TRBJ1-1, the CDR3 gives the full variable domain: NAGVMQNPRHLVRRRGQEARLRCSPMKGHSHVYWYRQLPEEGLKFMVYLQKENIIDESGMPKERFSAEFPKEGPSILRIQQVVRGDSAAYFCASSPPSGKMNTEAFFGQGTRLTVV.

The gene calls are TRBV7-9 and TRBJ2-5; 7 bases align to TRBD2. Germline CDR1 and CDR2: SEHNR and FQNEAQ (reference sequence). The CDR3 runs 17 residues. V lost 1 base, J lost 5 bases, and 13 bases stayed unmatched. The CDR3 region is CASSLDLMGPGGETQYF. The CDR3 region has the DNA TGTGCCAGCAGCTTAGATCTCATGGGCCCGGGAGGTGAGACCCAGTACTTC.

J is TRBJ2-7 and V is TRBV27, with TRBD2 matching over 12 bases. The CDR3 runs to 15 residues. Trimming cost V 6 bases and J 0 bases; bases outside gene matches: 3. Per the germline V gene, CDR1 is MNHEY and CDR2 is SMNVEV (reference sequence). In nucleotides, the CDR3 is TGTGCCAGCAGAGGACTAGCGGGGCACTCCTACGAGCAGTACTTC. The encoded protein is CASRGLAGHSYEQYF.

This clone has a handful of counts. The chain has TRBV5-4 and TRBJ2-4, with TRBD1 as a possible D gene (6 bases). Trimming removed 0 bases at V and 2 bases at J, with 12 bases between. The CDR3 has 16 residues. CDR1 is SGHNT, CDR2 YYREEE, per germline (reference sequence). The CDR3 sequence is CASSLGQGITKNIQYF. The CDR3 nucleotides read TGTGCCAGCAGCTTGGGGCAGGGGATAACCAAAAACATTCAGTACTTC. The whole variable domain, filled in from reference TRBV5-4 and TRBJ2-4, reads ETGVTQSPTHLIKTRGQQVTLRCSSQSGHNTVSWYQQALGQGPQFIFQYYREEENGRGNFPPRFSGLQFPNYSSELNVNALELDDSALYLCASSLGQGITKNIQYFGAGTRLSVL.

The chain combines TRBV7-9 with TRBJ1-3; possible D gene TRBD1, 5 bases. V lost 2 bases to trimming and J lost 5 bases, with 22 bases between them. Germline V CDR1 and CDR2: SEHNR, FQNEAQ (reference sequence). This CDR3 comprises 18 residues. The CDR3 protein is CASSLRPDSRLTRNTIYF. CDR3 DNA: TGTGCCAGCAGCTTACGCCCCGACAGCCGGCTAACTCGAAACACCATATATTTT.

The chain combines TRBV6-5 with TRBJ2-6; D not certain. CDR3 length equals 16 residues. Germline V gene sequence: CDR1 MNHEY, CDR2 SVGAGI. V gave up 0 bases and J gave up 0 bases, with 6 bases separating them. In nucleotides, the CDR3 is TGTGCCAGCAGTTACTCTTTGAGCTCTGGGGCCAACGTCCTGACTTTC. As protein: CASSYSLSSGANVLTF.

This chain links TRBV2 with TRBJ2-3, with 7 bases matching TRBD2. The CDR3 covers 18 residues. CDR1 and CDR2 from the germline V gene are SNHLY and FYNNEI. The V and J ends lost 0 bases and 3 bases, in that order; junction bases with no gene match: 12. DNA for the CDR3: TGTGCCAGCAGTGAAGCGCACCTTGCGGGGGATTTAACAGATACGCAGTATTTT. This codes for CASSEAHLAGDLTDTQYF.

This clone turned up a few times. This chain uses TRBV6-6 with TRBJ2-1; 7 nucleotides line up with TRBD2. Losses at the gene ends were 2 bases for V and 3 bases for J; bases not matched to a gene: 4. The CDR3 is 15 residues long. CDR1 and CDR2 (germline): MNHNY, SVGAGI (reference sequence). This CDR3 reads CASSYGGGIYNEQFF. The CDR3 DNA reads as TGTGCCAGCAGTTACGGCGGGGGTATCTACAATGAGCAGTTCTTC.

This clone occurred a few times. The V call is TRBV4-2, the J call TRBJ1-3; D unclear. The V gene's germline CDR1 is LGHNA and CDR2 YNFKEQ. This CDR3 spans 14 amino acids. V lost 1 base and J lost 4, with 8 bases in between. CDR3 region: CASSQGFEGNTIYF. The CDR3 bases are TGTGCCAGCAGCCAAGGTTTTGAGGGAAACACCATATATTTT.

The gene calls are TRBV5-1 and TRBJ2-3; TRBD2 agrees at 10 bases. Trimming cost V 5 bases and J 2 bases; bases outside gene matches: 8. CDR1 is SGHRS and CDR2 is YFSETQ in the germline V gene. The CDR3 sequence is 16 residues long. The CDR3 spells CASSVVSGGNTDTQYF. The CDR3 region has the DNA TGCGCCAGCAGTGTCGTTAGCGGGGGGAACACAGATACGCAGTATTTT.

This rearrangement joins TRBV2 to TRBJ2-1, with TRBD2 identical over 10 bases. Trimming cost V 3 bases and J 6 bases; bases outside gene matches: 8. This CDR3 is 16 amino acids long. Germline-derived CDR1 and CDR2 are SNHLY and FYNNEI. Here the CDR3 reads CASSDPSGGVVNEQFF. The CDR3 nucleotides read TGTGCCAGCAGTGATCCGAGCGGGGGGGTCGTCAATGAGCAGTTCTTC.

This sequence joins TRBV7-6 and TRBJ2-2; tentative D call: TRBD2 (5 bases). Germline V lookup: CDR1 SGHVS, CDR2 FNYEAQ. This CDR3 is built from 17 residues. V lost 2 bases and J lost 2, with 15 bases in between. CDR3 loop: CASSLTPDYTNTGELFF. In DNA form, the CDR3 reads TGTGCCAGCAGCTTAACCCCTGACTACACCAACACCGGGGAGCTGTTTTTT.